A selection of T cell receptor beta chains follows, all from one sample in a study of T cell changes during pregnancy in multiple sclerosis. TCRdb's copy holds only in-frame clones and misses some; the assay was immunoSEQ multiplex PCR. The profile covers 60,000 or so clones, with roughly 87% appearing a single time and more than 2% taken by the ten largest. Sequenced here: peripheral blood, sampled in the second trimester of pregnancy. All receptors come from a female donor in good health, enrolled as a control in a pregnancy study. The conserved cysteine and the conserved F or W are not part of the CDR3 here. The D gene is left open where the match is weak.

>TRBJ1-2|TRBV7-2|TRBD1
ASSLEVGGDYGYT
>TRBJ2-5|TRBV9|TRBD2
ASSGSGGAGETQY
>TRBJ2-7|TRBV7-6|NA
ASSLFDRNEQY
>TRBJ2-1|TRBV5-1|TRBD2
ASSLDGTRSNEQF
>TRBJ2-1|TRBV19|NA
ASSMYGGGNEQF
>TRBJ1-1|TRBV7-9|NA
ASSLDQGTEAF
>TRBJ2-5|TRBV11-3|TRBD2
ASSLGAGAAETQY
>TRBJ2-2|TRBV9|NA
ASSPGGGGTGELF
>TRBJ1-1|TRBV30|NA
AWRTGLDTEAF
>TRBJ1-2|TRBV5-1|NA
ASSYSGGLNYGYT
>TRBJ2-3|TRBV5-1|NA
ASSLVRTDTQY
>TRBJ1-3|TRBV6-9|TRBD1
ASSPPVDRGFVNSSGNTIY
>TRBJ1-4|TRBV12-5|NA
ASGFEADNEKLF
>TRBJ2-1|TRBV30|NA
AWNGGGRDSSYNEQF
>TRBJ2-7|TRBV28|TRBD2
ASRPGTSILTYEQY
>TRBJ2-1|TRBV9|TRBD2
ASSPEGTSVINEQF
>TRBJ2-7|TRBV30|NA
AGQSLGEQY
>TRBJ2-7|TRBV6-5|NA
ASSYSLGLATGEQY
>TRBJ2-3|TRBV29-1|NA
SVRRSSDTQY
>TRBJ1-1|TRBV6-5|NA
ASRTQGEVVTEAF
>TRBJ2-7|TRBV19|NA
ASSPLGEAYEQY
>TRBJ2-5|TRBV28|TRBD2
ASSLGGSQETQY
>TRBJ2-1|TRBV4-1|TRBD2
ASSLSSGYYNEQF
>TRBJ2-7|TRBV7-2|TRBD2
ASSLVGLAGAYEQY
>TRBJ2-1|TRBV6-1|NA
ASSERSAERYNEQF
>TRBJ2-1|TRBV29-1|TRBD2
SVELPSGFLRNEQF
>TRBJ2-5|TRBV6-4|TRBD1
ASSPGQGEQETQY
>TRBJ2-3|TRBV27|NA
ASTISGSADTQY
>TRBJ1-1|TRBV19|NA
ASSIRAGDKAF
>TRBJ2-1|TRBV28|TRBD2
ASSPSNSLAGGNNEQF
>TRBJ1-2|TRBV7-2|TRBD1
ASSLDTGGRGYT
>TRBJ2-1|TRBV7-7|TRBD1
ASSRLAGGDEQF
>TRBJ2-5|TRBV19|NA
ASSVLGGPQETQY
>TRBJ1-2|TRBV29-1|TRBD1
SVERQGAPGYT
>TRBJ2-1|TRBV7-2|TRBD2
ASSLVSGRGGHNEQF
>TRBJ1-2|TRBV7-2|NA
ASSLRGHYGYT
>TRBJ2-7|TRBV27|NA
ASSLTLWGQEQY
>TRBJ2-5|TRBV2|TRBD2
ATQRGLGETQY
>TRBJ2-1|TRBV6-4|NA
ASSDTRVFSSYNEQF
>TRBJ2-7|TRBV2|NA
ASSDPGQSSSYEQY
>TRBJ1-1|TRBV29-1|TRBD1
SVGTQGTLAEAF
>TRBJ1-2|TRBV19|NA
ASTKKGRGTTNYGYT
>TRBJ2-2|TRBV27|TRBD1
ASSKNRGGRELF
>TRBJ1-2|TRBV5-4|TRBD1
ASSFQGQGANYGYT
>TRBJ2-2|TRBV10-2|NA
ASATGRAGELF
>TRBJ1-2|TRBV28|NA
ASRPQGLNPDGYT
>TRBJ2-1|TRBV28|NA
ASSFGPEWYNEQF
>TRBJ2-7|TRBV6-1|NA
ASSEVSGASYEQY
>TRBJ1-4|TRBV18|NA
ASSPETAFATNEKLF
>TRBJ2-5|TRBV5-4|TRBD2
ASSSTISGTKETQY
>TRBJ1-2|TRBV29-1|TRBD1
SVSMGGTGNGYT
>TRBJ1-2|TRBV7-9|NA
ASSPQGSRGYT
>TRBJ1-2|TRBV7-2|NA
ASSSGQHNYGYT
>TRBJ2-5|TRBV28|NA
ASSRPRRQETQY